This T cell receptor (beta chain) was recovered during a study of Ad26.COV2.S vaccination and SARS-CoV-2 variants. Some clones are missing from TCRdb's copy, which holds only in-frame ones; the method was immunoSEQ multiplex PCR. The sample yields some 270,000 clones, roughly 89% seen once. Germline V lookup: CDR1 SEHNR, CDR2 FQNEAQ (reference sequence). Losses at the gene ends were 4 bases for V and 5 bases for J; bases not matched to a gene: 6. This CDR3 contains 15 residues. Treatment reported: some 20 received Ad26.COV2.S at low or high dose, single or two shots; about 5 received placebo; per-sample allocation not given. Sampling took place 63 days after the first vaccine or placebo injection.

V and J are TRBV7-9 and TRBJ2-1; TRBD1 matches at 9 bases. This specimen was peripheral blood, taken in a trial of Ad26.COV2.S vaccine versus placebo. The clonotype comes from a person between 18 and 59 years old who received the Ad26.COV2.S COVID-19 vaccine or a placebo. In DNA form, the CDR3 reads TGTGCCAGCAGCTCCGACAGGGGGTATAACAATGAGCAGTTCTTC. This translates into CASSSDRGYNNEQFF. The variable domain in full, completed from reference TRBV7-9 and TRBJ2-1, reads DTGVSQNPRHKITKRGQNVTFRCDPISEHNRLYWYRQTLGQGPEFLTYFQNEAQLEKSRLLSDRFSAERPKGSFSTLEIQRTEQGDSAMYLCASSSDRGYNNEQFFGPGTRLTVL.